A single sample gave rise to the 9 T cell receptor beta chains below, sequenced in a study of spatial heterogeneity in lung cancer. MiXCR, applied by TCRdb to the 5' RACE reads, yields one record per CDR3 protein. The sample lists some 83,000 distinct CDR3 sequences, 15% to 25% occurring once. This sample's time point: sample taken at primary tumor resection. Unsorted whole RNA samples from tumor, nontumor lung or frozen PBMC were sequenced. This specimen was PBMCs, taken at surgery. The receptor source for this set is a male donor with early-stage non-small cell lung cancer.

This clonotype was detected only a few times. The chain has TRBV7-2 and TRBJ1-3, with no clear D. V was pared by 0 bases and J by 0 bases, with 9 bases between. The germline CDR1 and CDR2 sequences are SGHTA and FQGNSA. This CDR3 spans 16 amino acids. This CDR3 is CASSLAVSSSGNTIYF. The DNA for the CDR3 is TGTGCCAGCAGCTTAGCGGTGTCCAGCTCTGGAAACACCATATATTTT.

The CDR3 DNA is TGTGCCAGCAGGGTTACAGGGAGCTCCTACGAGCAGTACTTC. Translating it yields CASRVTGSSYEQYF. The chain couples TRBV12-3 or TRBV12-4 to TRBJ2-7; TRBD1 is a possible D gene (6 bases). V lost 6 bases to trimming and J lost 0 bases, with 12 bases between them. The CDR3 extends over 14 amino acids.

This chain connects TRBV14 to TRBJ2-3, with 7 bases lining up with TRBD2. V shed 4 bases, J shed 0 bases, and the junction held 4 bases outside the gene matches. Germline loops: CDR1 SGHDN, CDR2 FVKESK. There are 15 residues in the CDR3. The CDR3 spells CASSRTAGSTDTQYF. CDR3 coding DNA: TGTGCCAGCAGCCGAACAGCGGGGAGCACAGATACGCAGTATTTT. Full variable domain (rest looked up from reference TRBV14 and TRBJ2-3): EAGVTQFPSHSVIEKGQTVTLRCDPISGHDNLYWYRRVMGKEIKFLLHFVKESKQDESGMPNNRFLAERTGGTYSTLKVQPAELEDSGVYFCASSRTAGSTDTQYFGPGTRLTVL.

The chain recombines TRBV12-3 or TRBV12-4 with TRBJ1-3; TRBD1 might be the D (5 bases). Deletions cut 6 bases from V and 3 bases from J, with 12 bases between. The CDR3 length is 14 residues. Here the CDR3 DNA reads TGTGCCAGCAGCCCACCCGGGGGTGGAAACACCATATATTTT. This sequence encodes CASSPPGGGNTIYF.

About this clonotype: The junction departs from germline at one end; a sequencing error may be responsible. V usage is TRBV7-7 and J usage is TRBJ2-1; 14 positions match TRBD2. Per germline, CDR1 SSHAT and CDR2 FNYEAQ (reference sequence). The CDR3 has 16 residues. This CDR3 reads CASSLGLAGGSNEQFF. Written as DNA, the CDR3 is TGTGCTAGCAGCTTAGGACTAGCGGGAGGCTCCAATGAGCAGTTCTTC. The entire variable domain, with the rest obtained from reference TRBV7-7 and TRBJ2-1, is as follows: GAGVSQSPRYKVTKRGQDVTLRCDPISSHATLYWYQQALGQGPEFLTYFNYEAQPDKSGLPSDRFSAERPEGSISTLTIQRTEQRDSAMYRCASSLGLAGGSNEQFFGPGTRLTVL.

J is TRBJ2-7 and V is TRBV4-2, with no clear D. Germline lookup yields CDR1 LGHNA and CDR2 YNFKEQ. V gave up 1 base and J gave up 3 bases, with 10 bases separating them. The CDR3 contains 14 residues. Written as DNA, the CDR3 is TGTGCCAGCAGCCAAGGGGCCGACGGCTACGAGCAGTACTTC. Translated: CASSQGADGYEQYF.

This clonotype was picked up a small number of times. This chain's CDR3 is CASSFGAGTGEQFF. Written as DNA, the CDR3 is TGTGCCAGCAGTTTCGGTGCAGGGACGGGTGAGCAGTTCTTC. The chain uses TRBV28 and TRBJ2-1, with D possibly being TRBD1 or TRBD2 (5 bases each). Trimming took 3 bases from V and 9 from J, leaving 15 bases between them. Germline V gene sequence: CDR1 MDHEN, CDR2 SYDVKM. The CDR3 has 14 residues.

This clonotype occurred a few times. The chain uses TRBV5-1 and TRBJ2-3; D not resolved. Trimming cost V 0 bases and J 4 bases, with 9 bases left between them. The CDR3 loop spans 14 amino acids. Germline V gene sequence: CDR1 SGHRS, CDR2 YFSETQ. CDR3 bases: TGCGCCAGCAGCTTGGAGGCTCCAGCAGATACGCAGTATTTT. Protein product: CASSLEAPADTQYF.

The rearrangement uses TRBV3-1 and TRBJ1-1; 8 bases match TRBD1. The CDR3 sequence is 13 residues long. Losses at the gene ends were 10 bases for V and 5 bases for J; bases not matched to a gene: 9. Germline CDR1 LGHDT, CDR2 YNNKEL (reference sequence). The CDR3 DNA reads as TGTGCCATCACACACCAGGGGGCAACTGAAGCTTTCTTT. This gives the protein CAITHQGATEAFF.